This entry lists 8 T cell receptor beta chains sequenced from one sample in a study of human T cells and chemical hapten exposure. Time point specified: healthy volunteer bleed at 6 weeks. Total RNA extraction was carried out from unfractionated whole blood. TCRdb re-called the RACE reads through MiXCR, storing one row per CDR3 protein. This sample has 35,000 to 50,000 distinct CDR3 sequences, with roughly 3.5% found just once. Input material: whole blood. Source of these receptors: a human donor in good health. Some clones in this sample may be carry-over from other donors' samples.

This clonotype showed up many times. The J gene is TRBJ2-7, the V gene TRBV27, with D possibly being TRBD1 (7 bases). V was cut by 5 bases and J by 2 bases, with 16 bases left in between. The CDR3 sequence is 15 residues long. Germline V gene sequence: CDR1 MNHEY, CDR2 SMNVEV (reference sequence). The CDR3 region has the DNA TGTGCCAGCAGTCGAGGACTACAGGGGCCCTACGAGCAGTACTTC. Translated: CASSRGLQGPYEQYF.

This clonotype was seen many times. The chain combines TRBV12-3 or TRBV12-4 with TRBJ1-1; D ambiguous. The CDR3 runs 15 residues. The V and J ends lost 5 bases and 0 bases respectively, with 13 bases between them. CDR3 DNA sequence: TGTGCCAGCAGTAAAACCCCAGTCCTGAACACTGAAGCTTTCTTT. This translates into CASSKTPVLNTEAFF.

This clonotype was counted at least ten times. In nucleotides, the CDR3 is TGTGCCAGCAGTTACCGGCAGGGATCCGCTAGCTCCTATAATTCACCCCTCCACTTT. Translating it yields CASSYRQGSASSYNSPLHF. The chain links TRBV6-5 to TRBJ1-6; a possible D gene is TRBD1 (5 bases). The CDR3 has 19 amino acids. V lost 2 bases to trimming and J lost 0 bases, with 17 bases between them. Germline loops: CDR1 MNHEY, CDR2 SVGAGI.

This clonotype was counted only a few times. V gene TRBV6-2 or TRBV6-3 combines with J gene TRBJ1-5; 10 bases are shared with TRBD1. Trimming removed 6 bases from V and 3 bases from J; junction bases left unmatched: 8. This CDR3 region has 16 residues. Germline V gene sequence: CDR1 MNHEY, CDR2 SVGEGT. The CDR3 sequence: CASREGTGVLNQPQHF. The CDR3 DNA reads TGTGCCAGCAGGGAGGGGACAGGGGTCCTCAATCAGCCCCAGCATTTT.

The rearrangement uses TRBV10-3 and TRBJ2-3; 11 bases agree with TRBD1. The V segment lost 6 bases and the J segment 6 bases; nucleotides outside the gene matches: 23. The CDR3 consists of 20 residues. Germline lookup yields CDR1 ENHRY and CDR2 SYGVKD. CDR3 bases: TGTGCCATCAGACGTCGGTGGGGAATGGACAGGGGGCGAGCGGGGGATACGCAGTATTTT. It translates to CAIRRRWGMDRGRAGDTQYF.

This clonotype has a count of ten or more. Written as DNA, the CDR3 is TGTGCCAGCAGCCAACACCCTAGCGGGAGGGGGGAGACCCAGTACTTC. Translating gives CASSQHPSGRGETQYF. This sequence joins TRBV3-1 and TRBJ2-5; 12 bases are shared with TRBD2. The CDR3 runs 16 residues. The V and J ends lost 2 bases and 5 bases, in that order; junction bases with no gene match: 6. Germline V lookup: CDR1 LGHDT, CDR2 YNNKEL (reference sequence).

This clonotype appeared a few times. The chain recombines TRBV20-1 with TRBJ2-5, with D possibly matching TRBD2 (6 bases). Germline V gene sequence: CDR1 DFQATT, CDR2 SNEGSKA (reference sequence). The CDR3 covers 16 residues. Trimming shortened V by 3 bases and J by 0 bases, and 17 bases separated the two germline ends. CDR3 coding DNA: TGCAGTGCTAGGGGCCTGGACTATAAGTACCAAGAGACCCAGTACTTC. Its protein product is CSARGLDYKYQETQYF.

The rearrangement links TRBV5-1 to TRBJ2-3; 14 bases align to TRBD2. The CDR3 runs to 19 residues. Germline V lookup: CDR1 SGHRS, CDR2 YFSETQ. The V gene end was trimmed by 0 bases and the J gene end by 6 bases; junction bases not matched to a gene: 12. CDR3 coding DNA: TGCGCCAGCAGCTTGGTTCAGTTCGGGACTAGCGGGAGTAAGGATACGCAGTATTTT. This translates into CASSLVQFGTSGSKDTQYF.